The clone carrying this TCR beta chain occurred once. This sample stems from a study of blood T cell repertoires in COVID-19. Study information: PBMCs, B-cell-depleted T cells, or T cells provided the cDNA or gDNA that made up the material.

This CDR3 region has 14 residues. J lost 6 bases, V lost 2 bases, and 5 bases had no gene match. CDR1 is MNHEY and CDR2 is SMNVEV in the germline V gene (reference sequence). Sequenced by immunoSEQ multiplex PCR; TCRdb stores in-frame clones only, minus some. The sample lists about 320,000 clones; 85% to 90% were seen once. Clinical history reported by participants formed the basis on which cohorts were assigned. The rearrangement joins TRBV27 to TRBJ2-7; 9 bases are a match to TRBD1. Source material: PBMCs or T cells enriched from blood (not recorded which). The receptor comes from a woman under 30 who had recovered from COVID-19. In nucleotides, the CDR3 is TGTGCCAGCAGTTTAGGGGACAGGGACCTCGAGCAGTACTTC. Its protein product is CASSLGDRDLEQYF.